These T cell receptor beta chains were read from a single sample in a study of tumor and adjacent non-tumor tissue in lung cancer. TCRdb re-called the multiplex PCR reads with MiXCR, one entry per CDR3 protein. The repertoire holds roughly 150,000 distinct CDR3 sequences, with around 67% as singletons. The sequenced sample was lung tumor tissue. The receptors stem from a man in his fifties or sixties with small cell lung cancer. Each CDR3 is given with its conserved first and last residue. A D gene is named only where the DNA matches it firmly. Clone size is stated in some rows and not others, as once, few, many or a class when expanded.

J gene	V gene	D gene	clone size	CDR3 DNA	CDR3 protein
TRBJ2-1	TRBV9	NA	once	TGTGCCAGCAGCGTAGGCCAGGACAATGAGCAGTTCTTC	CASSVGQDNEQFF
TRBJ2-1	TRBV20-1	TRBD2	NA	TGCAGTGCTAGAGCCAGCGGGGGGTACAATGAGCAGTTCTTC	CSARASGGYNEQFF
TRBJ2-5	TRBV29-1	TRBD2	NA	TGCAGCGTCGGGACTACCGAAGAGACCCAGTACTTC	CSVGTTEETQYF
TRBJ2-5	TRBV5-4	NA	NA	TGTGCCAGCAGCTTGGAGTTAGGGGGGCTGGGAGAGACCCAGTACTTC	CASSLELGGLGETQYF
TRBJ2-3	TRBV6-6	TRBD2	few	TGTGCCAGCAGCCCTCTGACTAGCGGGAGGGGCACAGATACGCAGTATTTT	CASSPLTSGRGTDTQYF
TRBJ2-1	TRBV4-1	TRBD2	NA	TGCGCCAGCAGCTACACTAGCGGGAGAGGGAATGAGCAGTTCTTC	CASSYTSGRGNEQFF
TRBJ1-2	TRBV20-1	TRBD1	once	TGCAGTACAAGGACAGGGGAAGCCTATGGCTACGCCTTC	CSTRTGEAYGYAF
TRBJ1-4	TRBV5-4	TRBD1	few	TGTGCCAGCAGCCCGACGGACAGGGCCGAAAAACTGTTTTTT	CASSPTDRAEKLFF
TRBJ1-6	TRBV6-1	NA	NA	TGTGCCAGCAATCAAAGGACAGAAAATTCACCCCTCCACTTT	CASNQRTENSPLHF
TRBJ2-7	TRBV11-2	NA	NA	TGTCCCAGCAACTTTTTCTCGGGCGTCTACGAGCAGTACTTC	CPSNFFSGVYEQYF
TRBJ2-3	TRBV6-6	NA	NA	TGTGCCAGGAGTTACTTCCGTCTCGACTTCACTGATACGCAGTATTTT	CARSYFRLDFTDTQYF
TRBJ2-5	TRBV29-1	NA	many	TGCAGCGTTGGAGCAGCCCAAGAGACCCAGTACTTC	CSVGAAQETQYF
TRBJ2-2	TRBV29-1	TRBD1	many	TGCAGCGTTGGCTCGGGACAGACCTCCGACGGGGAGCTGTTTTTT	CSVGSGQTSDGELFF
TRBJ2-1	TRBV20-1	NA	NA	TGCAGTGCTACGGTAACGGCAGGGACATTCGGCGGTGAGCAGTTCTTC	CSATVTAGTFGGEQFF
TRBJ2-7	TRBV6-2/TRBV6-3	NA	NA	TGTGCCAGCCAATGGCCCGGGGAGACCCACGAGGAGTACTTC	CASQWPGETHEEYF
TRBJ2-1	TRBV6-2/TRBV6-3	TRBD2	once	TGTGCCAGCAGTGACTCGAGGACTAGCGGCAGTATTGAGCAGTTCTTC	CASSDSRTSGSIEQFF
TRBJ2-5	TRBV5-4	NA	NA	TGTGCCAGCAACCCAGGGGGGAGCCAAGAGACCCGGTACTTC	CASNPGGSQETRYF
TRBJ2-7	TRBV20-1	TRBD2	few	TGCAGTGCTAGGGGCGGGGGGGTAGGACCTACCTACGAGCAGTACTTC	CSARGGGVGPTYEQYF
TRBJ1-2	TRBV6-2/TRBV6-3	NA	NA	TGTGCCAGCATACCGGGCCGGGGGAACAAGAACTATGGCTACACCTTC	CASIPGRGNKNYGYTF
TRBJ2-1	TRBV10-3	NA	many	TGTGCCATCAGTGAGTCGGTTCCGAACCGGGACGAGCAGTTCTTC	CAISESVPNRDEQFF
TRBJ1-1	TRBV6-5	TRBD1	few	TGTGCCAGCAGTCCGACAGGGCTGGAAGCTTTCTTT	CASSPTGLEAFF
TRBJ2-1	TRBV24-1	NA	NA	TGTGCCACCAGTGATTTGCATACTCGGGAGAAGGGGATCAATGAGCAGTTCTTC	CATSDLHTREKGINEQFF
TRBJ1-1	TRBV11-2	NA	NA	TGTGCTAGCAGCTCAAAGCTGGGGCCAAGTATAAACACTGAAGCTTTCTTT	CASSSKLGPSINTEAFF
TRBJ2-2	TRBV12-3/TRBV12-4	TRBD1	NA	TGTGCCAGCAGCTTCTCTGGGACAGGCACCGGGGAGCTGTTCTTT	CASSFSGTGTGELFF
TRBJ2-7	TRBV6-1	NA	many	TGTGCCACAGCGCGGCGGGAAGGCTACGAGCAGTACTTC	CATARREGYEQYF
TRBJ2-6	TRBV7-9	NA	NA	TGTGCCAGCAACTCAGGGGATCCGGGGGCCTACGTCCTGACTTTC	CASNSGDPGAYVLTF
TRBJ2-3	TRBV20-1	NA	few	TGCAGTGCTGTGGACGGAGCGACGCAGTATTTT	CSAVDGATQYF
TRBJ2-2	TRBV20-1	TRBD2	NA	TGCAGTGCCCGAGGAAGCACCGGGACTAGCATCGGGGAGCTGTTTTTT	CSARGSTGTSIGELFF
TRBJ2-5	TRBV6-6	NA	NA	TGTACCGGCAGCGGACATTTACAAGAGACCCAGTACTTC	CTGSGHLQETQYF
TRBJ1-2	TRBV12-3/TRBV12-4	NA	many	TGTGCCAGCAAAAATAGTGAGATAGACTATGGCTACACCTTC	CASKNSEIDYGYTF
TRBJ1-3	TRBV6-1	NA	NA	TGTGCCAGCCGTGAGCGAAATGGAAACACCATATATTTT	CASRERNGNTIYF
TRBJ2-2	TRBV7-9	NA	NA	TGTGCCAGCAGCTTAGCGCGGGGCACCGGGGAGCTGTCTTTT	CASSLARGTGELSF
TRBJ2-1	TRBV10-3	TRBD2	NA	TGTGCCATCGGTGGGGGGAGCGGGAGCTCCTACAATGAGCAGTTCTTC	CAIGGGSGSSYNEQFF
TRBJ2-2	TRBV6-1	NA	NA	TGTGTCAGGGGCGGGACGAACTCCCGGGAGCTGTTTTTT	CVRGGTNSRELFF
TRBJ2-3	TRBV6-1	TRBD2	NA	TGTGCCATAGCTAAGCGGGAGGGGATAGATACGCAGTATTTT	CAIAKREGIDTQYF
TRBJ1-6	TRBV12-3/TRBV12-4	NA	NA	TGTGCCATCTCCGGGCAGTATTCACCCCTCTACTTT	CAISGQYSPLYF
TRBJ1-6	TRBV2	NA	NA	TGTGCCAGCAGGTTTGACAGTTGGGAAGATTCACCCCTCCACTTT	CASRFDSWEDSPLHF
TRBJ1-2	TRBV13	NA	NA	TGTGCCAGCACCTTAGCGTTCTATGGCTACACCTTC	CASTLAFYGYTF
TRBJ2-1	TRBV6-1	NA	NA	TGTGTCAGCAGGAGGGTTTCGGTCCAAAGACAGTCCTTC	CVSRRVSVQRQSF
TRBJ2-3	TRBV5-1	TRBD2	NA	TGCGCCAGCAGCACGGGACTAGCGGGAGGCACAGATACACAGTATTTT	CASSTGLAGGTDTQYF
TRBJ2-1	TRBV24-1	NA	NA	TGTGCCACCAGTTCATCGGGAGCGAATGAACAGTTCTTC	CATSSSGANEQFF
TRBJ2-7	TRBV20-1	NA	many	TGCAGTGCTAGCGGGGGAGGCAGAACGGGCGAGCAGTACTTC	CSASGGGRTGEQYF
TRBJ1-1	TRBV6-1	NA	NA	TGTGCCAGCACCTCGGGCAAGATTGGAGCTTTCTTT	CASTSGKIGAFF
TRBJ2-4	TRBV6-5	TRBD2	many	TGTGCCAGCAGTTCCCCCCTAGCGGGGTCCAAAAACATTCAGTACTTC	CASSSPLAGSKNIQYF